The present TCR beta chain was sequenced within a study of T cell responses to AZD1222 COVID-19 vaccine. About the study: Combined were second doses at about 4 or about 12 weeks.

A single count supports this clone. Antigen: not known. V lost 5 bases and J lost 9, with 11 bases in between. There are 12 residues in the CDR3. Germline values: CDR1 LNHDA, CDR2 SQIVND (reference sequence). Data came from immunoSEQ multiplex PCR; TCRdb stores just in-frame clones and leaves some out. The sample carries 100,000 or so clones, approximately 90% recorded once. Notes on the study in general: With two AZD1222 doses given, Spike-specific TCR breadth and depth both rose. After the peak T cell response, and only then, were repertoires sampled.

The chain couples TRBV19 to TRBJ2-1, with unresolved D. The specimen comprised peripheral blood, sampled on day 0 of AZD1222 vaccination. This TCR derives from an adult in good health. The CDR3 here is CASSAPIGEQFF. In nucleotides, the CDR3 is TGTGCCAGTAGTGCTCCTATTGGTGAGCAGTTCTTC.